These T cell receptor beta chains were read from a single sample in a study of shared clonotypes between healthy human individuals. This table comes from immunoSEQ multiplex PCR, and its TCRdb copy is limited to in-frame clones, with some not included. The data contain about 2.3 million clones, around 92% of them singletons. The sequencing input was naive CD4+ T cells from PBMCs. Receptors were obtained from a man between 18 and 35 years old in good health. Some clones in this sample may be carry-over from other donors' samples. CDR3s include the opening cysteine and the closing phenylalanine or tryptophan. Fields, in order: V gene, D gene, J gene, clone size, CDR3 DNA, CDR3 protein. The D gene is left open where the match is weak. Not every row has a clone size; where given, it reads once, few, many or a size class.

>TRBV29-1|NA|TRBJ2-3|NA
TGCAGCGCCGGGACCTCCACAGATACGCAGTATTTT
CSAGTSTDTQYF
>TRBV28|TRBD1|TRBJ1-2|NA
TGTGCCAGCAGTCTCGACAGGGGGTATGGCTACACCTTC
CASSLDRGYGYTF
>TRBV7-9|NA|TRBJ1-1|few
TGTGCCAGCAGCTTATATGGAAGGAACACTGAAGCTTTCTTT
CASSLYGRNTEAFF
>TRBV11-3|TRBD1|TRBJ2-2|NA
TGTGCCAGCAGCTCTCCGGGACAGGGGACCGGGGAGCTGTTTTTT
CASSSPGQGTGELFF
>TRBV5-6|NA|TRBJ1-5|NA
TGTGCCAGCAGCTTTCTGGCCCAGGGCAATCAGCCCCAGCATTTT
CASSFLAQGNQPQHF
>TRBV19|NA|TRBJ1-5|few
TGTGCCAGTAGGGCGGATATTCGCGGTCAGCCCCAGCATTTT
CASRADIRGQPQHF
>TRBV27|NA|TRBJ2-1|NA
TGTGCCAGCAGTGACGGTGGTGAGCAGTTCTTC
CASSDGGEQFF
>TRBV7-8|NA|TRBJ2-5|NA
TGTGCCAGCAGCCTCGAACCCCGGGACCCCCAAGAGACCCAGTACTTC
CASSLEPRDPQETQYF
>TRBV5-1|NA|TRBJ2-7|NA
TGCGCCAGCAGCTCCACAGGCGTAAGCTCCTACGAGCAGTACTTC
CASSSTGVSSYEQYF
>TRBV11-2|NA|TRBJ1-1|NA
TGTGCCAGCAGCATACACGGAACGACTGAAGCTTTCTTT
CASSIHGTTEAFF
>TRBV6-5|NA|TRBJ1-1|NA
TGTGCCAGCAGTTCGCAGGGACTTGGGGTAAACACTGAAGCTTTCTTT
CASSSQGLGVNTEAFF